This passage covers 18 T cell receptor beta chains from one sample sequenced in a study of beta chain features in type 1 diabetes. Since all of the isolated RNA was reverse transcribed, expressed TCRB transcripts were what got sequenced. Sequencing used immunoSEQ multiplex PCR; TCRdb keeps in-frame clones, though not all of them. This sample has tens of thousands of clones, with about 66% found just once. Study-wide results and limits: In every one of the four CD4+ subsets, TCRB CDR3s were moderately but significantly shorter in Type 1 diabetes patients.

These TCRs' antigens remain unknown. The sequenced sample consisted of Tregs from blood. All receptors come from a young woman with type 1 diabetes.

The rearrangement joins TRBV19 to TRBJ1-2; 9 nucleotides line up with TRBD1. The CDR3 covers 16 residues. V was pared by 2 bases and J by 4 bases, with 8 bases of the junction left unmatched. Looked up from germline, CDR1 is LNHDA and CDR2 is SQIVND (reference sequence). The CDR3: CASSITRDRDSYGYTF. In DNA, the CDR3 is TGTGCCAGTAGTATAACCCGGGACAGGGACAGCTATGGCTACACCTTC.

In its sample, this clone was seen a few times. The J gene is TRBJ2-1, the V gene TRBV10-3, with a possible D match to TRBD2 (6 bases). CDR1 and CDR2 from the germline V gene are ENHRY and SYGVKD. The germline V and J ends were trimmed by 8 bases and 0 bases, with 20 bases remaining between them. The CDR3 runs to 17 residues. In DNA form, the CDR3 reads TGTGCCATCCGGGGCAGGGAGGAACTACCCTCCTACAATGAGCAGTTCTTC. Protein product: CAIRGREELPSYNEQFF.

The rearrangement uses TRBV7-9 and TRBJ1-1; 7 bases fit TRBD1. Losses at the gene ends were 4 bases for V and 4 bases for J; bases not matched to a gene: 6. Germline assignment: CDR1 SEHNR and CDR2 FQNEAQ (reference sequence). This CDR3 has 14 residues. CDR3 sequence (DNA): TGTGCCAGCAGCTACAGGGGAGAGGGCACTGAAGCTTTCTTT. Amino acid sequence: CASSYRGEGTEAFF.

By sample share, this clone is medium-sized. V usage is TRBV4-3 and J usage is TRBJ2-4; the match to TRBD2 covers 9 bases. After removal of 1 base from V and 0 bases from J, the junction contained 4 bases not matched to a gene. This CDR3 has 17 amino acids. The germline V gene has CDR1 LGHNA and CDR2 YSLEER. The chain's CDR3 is CASSQAVAGVAKNIQYF. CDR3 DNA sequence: TGCGCCAGCAGCCAAGCGGTAGCGGGGGTAGCCAAAAACATTCAGTACTTC.

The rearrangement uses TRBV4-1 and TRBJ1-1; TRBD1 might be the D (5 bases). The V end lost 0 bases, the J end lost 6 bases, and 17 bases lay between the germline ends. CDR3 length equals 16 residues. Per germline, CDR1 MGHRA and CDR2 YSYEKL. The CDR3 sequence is CASSQDSRVQLPEAFF. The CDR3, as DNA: TGCGCCAGCAGCCAAGATAGCAGGGTCCAGCTGCCTGAAGCTTTCTTT.

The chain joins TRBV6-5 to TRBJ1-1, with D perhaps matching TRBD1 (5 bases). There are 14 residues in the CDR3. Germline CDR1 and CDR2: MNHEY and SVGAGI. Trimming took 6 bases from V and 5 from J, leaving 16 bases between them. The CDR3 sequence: CASRPTDRRTEAFF. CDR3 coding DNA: TGTGCCAGCAGGCCGACAGACCGGCGGACTGAAGCTTTCTTT.

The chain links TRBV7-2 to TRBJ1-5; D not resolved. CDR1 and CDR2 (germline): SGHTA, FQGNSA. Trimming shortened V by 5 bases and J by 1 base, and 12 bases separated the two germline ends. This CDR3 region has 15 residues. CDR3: CASSLERGSNQPQHF. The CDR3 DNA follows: TGTGCCAGCAGCCTAGAGCGTGGGAGCAATCAGCCCCAGCATTTT. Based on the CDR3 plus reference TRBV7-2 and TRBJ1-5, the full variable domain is GAGVSQSPSNKVTEKGKDVELRCDPISGHTALYWYRQSLGQGLEFLIYFQGNSAPDKSGLPSDRFSAERTGGSVSTLTIQRTQQEDSAVYLCASSLERGSNQPQHFGDGTRLSIL.

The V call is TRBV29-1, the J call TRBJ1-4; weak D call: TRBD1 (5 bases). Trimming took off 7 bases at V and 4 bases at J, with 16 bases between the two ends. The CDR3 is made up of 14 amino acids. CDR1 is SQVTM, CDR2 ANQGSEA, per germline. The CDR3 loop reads CSAQDTGFNEKLFF. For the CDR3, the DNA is TGCAGCGCCCAGGACACTGGCTTTAATGAAAAACTGTTTTTT.

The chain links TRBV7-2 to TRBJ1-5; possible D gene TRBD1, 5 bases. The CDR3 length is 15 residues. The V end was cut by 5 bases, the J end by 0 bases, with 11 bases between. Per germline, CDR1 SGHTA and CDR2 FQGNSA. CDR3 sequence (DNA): TGTGCCAGCAGCGTTGGGGGGTATAGCAATCAGCCCCAGCATTTT. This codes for CASSVGGYSNQPQHF.

DNA of the CDR3: TGCGCCAGCAGCTTACTAGCGGCCCGCACAGATACGCAGTATTTT. Encoded protein: CASSLLAARTDTQYF. V and J are TRBV5-1 and TRBJ2-3, with TRBD2 matching 8 bases. The germline V gene encodes CDR1 SGHRS and CDR2 YFSETQ. The CDR3 spans 15 residues. The J segment lost 1 base and the V segment lost 2 bases, leaving 3 bases of the junction unmatched.

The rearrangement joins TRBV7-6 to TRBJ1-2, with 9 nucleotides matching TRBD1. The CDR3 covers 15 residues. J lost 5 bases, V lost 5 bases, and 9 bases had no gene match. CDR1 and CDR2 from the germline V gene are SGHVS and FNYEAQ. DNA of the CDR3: TGTGCCAGCAGCCCCCCCTGGACAGGGGAATATGGCTACACCTTC. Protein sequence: CASSPPWTGEYGYTF.

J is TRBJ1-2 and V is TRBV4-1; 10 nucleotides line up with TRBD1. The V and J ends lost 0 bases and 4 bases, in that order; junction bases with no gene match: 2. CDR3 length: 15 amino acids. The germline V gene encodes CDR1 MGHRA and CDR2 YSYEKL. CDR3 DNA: TGCGCCAGCAGCCAAGACAGGACAGGGGGCTATGGCTACACCTTC. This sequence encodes CASSQDRTGGYGYTF.

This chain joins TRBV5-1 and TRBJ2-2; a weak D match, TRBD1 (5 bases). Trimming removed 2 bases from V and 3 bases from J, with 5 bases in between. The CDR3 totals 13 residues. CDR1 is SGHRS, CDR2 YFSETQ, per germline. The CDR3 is CASSFRDTGELFF. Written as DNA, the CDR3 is TGCGCCAGCAGCTTCAGGGACACCGGGGAGCTGTTTTTT.

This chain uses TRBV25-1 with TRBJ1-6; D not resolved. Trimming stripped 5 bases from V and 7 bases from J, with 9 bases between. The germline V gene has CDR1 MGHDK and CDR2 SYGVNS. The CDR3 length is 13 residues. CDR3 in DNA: TGTGCCAGCAGTCCGGGAGCCAATTCACCCCTCCACTTT. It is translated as CASSPGANSPLHF.

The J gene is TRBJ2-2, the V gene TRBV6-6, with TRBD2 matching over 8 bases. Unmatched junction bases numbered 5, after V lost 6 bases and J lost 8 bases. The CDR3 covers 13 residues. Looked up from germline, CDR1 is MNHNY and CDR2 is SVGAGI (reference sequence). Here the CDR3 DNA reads TGTGCCAGCAGCTTCGGGGGGGCAGGGGAGCTGTTTTTT. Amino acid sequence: CASSFGGAGELFF.

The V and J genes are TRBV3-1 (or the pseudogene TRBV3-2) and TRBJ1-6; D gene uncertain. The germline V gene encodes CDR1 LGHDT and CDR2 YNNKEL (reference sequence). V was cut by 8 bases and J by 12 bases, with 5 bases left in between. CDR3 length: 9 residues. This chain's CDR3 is CASGLPLHF. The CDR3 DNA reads TGTGCCAGCGGACTACCCCTCCACTTT.

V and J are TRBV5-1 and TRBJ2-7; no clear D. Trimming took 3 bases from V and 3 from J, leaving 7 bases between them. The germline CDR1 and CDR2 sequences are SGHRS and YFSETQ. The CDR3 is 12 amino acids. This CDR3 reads CASSSTDYEQYF. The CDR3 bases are TGCGCCAGCAGCTCCACAGACTACGAGCAGTACTTC.

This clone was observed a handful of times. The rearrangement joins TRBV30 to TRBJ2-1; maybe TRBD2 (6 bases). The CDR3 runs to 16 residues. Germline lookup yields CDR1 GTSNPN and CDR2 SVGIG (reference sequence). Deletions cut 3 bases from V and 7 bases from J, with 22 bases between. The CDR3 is CAWRRLDGVRGNEQFF. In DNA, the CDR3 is TGTGCCTGGAGGCGACTAGACGGGGTACGGGGGAATGAGCAGTTCTTC.